The rows below give T cell receptor beta chains drawn from one sample of a study of cytomegalovirus exposure and HLA in healthy donors. Sequencing was performed with immunoSEQ multiplex PCR; in TCRdb, only in-frame clones are kept and a portion is missing. In the table there are fewer than 110,000 clones, around 80% of which are singletons. The sequenced sample consisted of PBMCs. The source is a man aged 30 to 39 in good health and CMV-seropositive. CDR3s include the opening cysteine and the closing phenylalanine or tryptophan. A D gene is named only where the DNA matches it firmly. Clone size, where shown, is once, few, many, or a class for clones that have expanded.

-	-	TRBV9	TRBJ2-2	CASSVGTDANTGELFF	TGTGCCAGCAGCGTAGGGACAGACGCGAACACCGGGGAGCTGTTTTTT
TRBD2	-	TRBV5-8	TRBJ2-5	CASSRGTSVAQETQYF	TGTGCCAGCAGCCGGGGGACTAGCGTGGCCCAAGAGACCCAGTACTTC
TRBD1	-	TRBV5-1	TRBJ2-1	CASSLAGQGNNEQFF	TGCGCCAGCAGCTTGGCGGGACAGGGAAACAATGAGCAGTTCTTC
TRBD2	once	TRBV5-6	TRBJ2-5	CASSASGGHRKLETQYF	TGTGCCAGCAGCGCTAGCGGGGGACATCGAAAATTGGAGACCCAGTACTTC
-	-	TRBV13	TRBJ1-5	CASSLGGGGNNQPQHF	TGTGCCAGCAGCTTAGGGGGAGGCGGGAACAATCAGCCCCAGCATTTT
-	-	TRBV18	TRBJ2-1	CASSPTGYNEQFF	TGTGCCAGCTCACCAACAGGGTACAATGAGCAGTTCTTC
-	-	TRBV19	TRBJ2-7	CASSILGGEQYF	TGTGCCAGTAGTATATTGGGGGGAGAGCAGTACTTC
-	-	TRBV11-2	TRBJ1-4	CASSLGLRVVANEKLFF	TGTGCCAGCAGCTTAGGGCTCAGGGTGGTGGCTAATGAAAAACTGTTTTTT
TRBD2	-	TRBV10-2	TRBJ2-1	CASRPSGGASNEQFF	TGCGCCAGCAGACCTAGCGGGGGGGCTTCAAATGAGCAGTTCTTC
-	-	TRBV6-5	TRBJ2-7	CASSYEASRALYEQYF	TGTGCCAGCAGTTACGAGGCTAGCCGTGCCCTCTACGAGCAGTACTTC
-	-	TRBV19	TRBJ1-5	CASSMSGYRPQHF	TGTGCCAGTAGTATGTCGGGTTATCGGCCCCAGCATTTT
TRBD1	-	TRBV5-5	TRBJ2-2	CASSLDGTGGPGELFF	TGTGCCAGCAGCCTGGACGGGACAGGGGGACCCGGGGAGCTGTTTTTT
-	-	TRBV19	TRBJ2-2	CASSTGNRAGELFF	TGTGCCAGTAGTACGGGGAATCGGGCCGGGGAGCTGTTTTTT
-	few	TRBV11-3	TRBJ1-6	CASSSVVSYNSPLHF	TGTGCCAGCAGCTCCGTAGTATCGTATAATTCACCCCTCCACTTT
TRBD2	-	TRBV7-2	TRBJ2-4	CASRGGLNIQYF	TGTGCCAGTCGCGGGGGGTTAAACATTCAGTACTTC
TRBD2	-	TRBV5-4	TRBJ2-5	CASSLVRMGTSGGGQETQYF	TGTGCCAGCAGCTTGGTCAGAATGGGGACTAGCGGGGGGGGACAAGAGACCCAGTACTTC
-	-	TRBV6-5	TRBJ1-5	CASSYSARANQPQHF	TGTGCCAGCAGTTACTCCGCCAGGGCTAATCAGCCCCAGCATTTT
TRBD1	-	TRBV30	TRBJ1-5	CAWSRDRDSNQPQHF	TGTGCCTGGAGTCGGGACAGGGATAGCAATCAGCCCCAGCATTTT
-	-	TRBV5-5	TRBJ1-5	CASSLFGTGEPQHF	TGTGCCAGCAGCTTGTTTGGGACGGGGGAGCCCCAGCATTTT
TRBD1	few	TRBV9	TRBJ1-2	CASSVARGQGNYGYTF	TGTGCCAGCAGCGTAGCTCGGGGACAGGGCAACTATGGCTACACCTTC
-	-	TRBV27	TRBJ2-2	CASSLGGTGELFF	TGTGCCAGCAGTTTAGGAGGCACCGGGGAGCTGTTTTTT
TRBD1	-	TRBV6-5	TRBJ2-3	CASSYSIGQGSDTQYF	TGTGCCAGCAGTTACTCGATTGGACAGGGGTCGGATACGCAGTATTTT